The 6 T cell receptor beta chains presented below share a single source sample, sequenced in a study of cytomegalovirus exposure and HLA in healthy donors. It was with 60 Vbeta and 13 Jbeta primers that the PCR ran. Method: immunoSEQ multiplex PCR; TCRdb's copy keeps in-frame clones and lacks some. Among roughly 100,000 clones listed, roughly a tenth were seen once. Sample: PBMCs. The receptors here all came from a man aged 35 to 55 in good health and CMV-seropositive.

This clone was seen only a few times. The gene calls are TRBV27 and TRBJ2-7; TRBD2 matches 13 bases. Looked up from germline, CDR1 is MNHEY and CDR2 is SMNVEV (reference sequence). With V trimmed by 7 bases and J by 5 bases, 5 bases remained unmatched. The CDR3 is made up of 14 amino acids. As DNA, the CDR3 is TGTGCCAGCACCCCCGGGACTAGCGGGAACGAGCAGTACTTC. Protein product: CASTPGTSGNEQYF.

This clone was counted a single time. The chain combines TRBV28 with TRBJ2-7; maybe TRBD2 (7 bases). The CDR3 contains 14 residues. Between the trimmed V and J ends, which lost 6 bases and 1 base, there was a span of 13 bases. CDR1 is MDHEN, CDR2 SYDVKM, per germline. The CDR3 loop reads CASRGGQGSYEQYF. CDR3 DNA sequence: TGTGCCAGCAGGGGGGGGCAGGGATCCTACGAGCAGTACTTC.

This clone appeared a few times. The CDR3 sequence is CASSPWTSGRGNEQFF. In nucleotides, the CDR3 is TGTGCCAGCAGCCCGTGGACTAGCGGGAGAGGCAATGAGCAGTTCTTC. The V gene is TRBV7-9, the J gene TRBJ2-1; TRBD2 agrees at 13 bases. Trimming at V came to 5 bases and at J to 6 bases, leaving 7 bases not matched to a gene. This CDR3 comprises 16 residues. Germline lookup yields CDR1 SEHNR and CDR2 FQNEAQ (reference sequence).

This clone was counted a few times. The chain recombines TRBV6-6 with TRBJ1-1; 9 bases map to TRBD1. Germline V gene data show CDR1 as MNHNY and CDR2 as SVGAGI (reference sequence). The V and J ends lost 6 bases and 1 base, in that order; junction bases with no gene match: 3. The CDR3 has 14 amino acids. The CDR3 sequence is CASRGTGTNTEAFF. Here the CDR3 DNA reads TGTGCCAGCAGGGGGACAGGGACGAACACTGAAGCTTTCTTT.

This chain connects TRBV6-5 to TRBJ2-5; TRBD2 is a possible D gene (7 bases). The CDR3 contains 13 residues. V was clipped by 6 bases and J by 4 bases, with 12 bases between them. CDR1 is MNHEY and CDR2 is SVGAGI in the germline V gene. The CDR3 DNA follows: TGTGCCAGCAGGGTGGGGGGGCTAGAGACCCAGTACTTC. Its protein is CASRVGGLETQYF.

This chain joins TRBV7-3 and TRBJ1-6; D remains ambiguous. Germline CDR1 is SGHTA and CDR2 is FQGTGA. V shed 2 bases and J shed 0 bases, with 8 bases lying between them. CDR3 length: 16 amino acids. CDR3 protein: CASSLPRSSYNSPLHF. CDR3 in DNA: TGTGCCAGCAGCTTACCCCGGAGCTCCTATAATTCACCCCTCCACTTT.